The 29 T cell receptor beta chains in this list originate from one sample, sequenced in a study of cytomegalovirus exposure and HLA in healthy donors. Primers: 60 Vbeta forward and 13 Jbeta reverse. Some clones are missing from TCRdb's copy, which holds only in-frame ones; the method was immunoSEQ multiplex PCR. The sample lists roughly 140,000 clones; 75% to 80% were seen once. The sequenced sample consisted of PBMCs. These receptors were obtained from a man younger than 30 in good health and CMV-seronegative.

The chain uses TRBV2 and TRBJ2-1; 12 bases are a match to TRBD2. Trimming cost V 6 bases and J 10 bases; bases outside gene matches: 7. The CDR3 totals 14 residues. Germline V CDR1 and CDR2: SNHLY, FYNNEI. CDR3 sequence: CASSRLLAGGEQFF. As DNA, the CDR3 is TGTGCCAGCAGCCGTCTACTAGCGGGAGGCGAGCAGTTCTTC.

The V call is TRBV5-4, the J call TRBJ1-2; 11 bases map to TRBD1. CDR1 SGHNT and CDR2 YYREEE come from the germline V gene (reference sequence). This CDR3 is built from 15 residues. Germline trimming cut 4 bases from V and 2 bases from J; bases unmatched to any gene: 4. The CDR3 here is CASSRDRGSNYGYTF. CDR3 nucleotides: TGTGCCAGCAGCCGGGACAGGGGGTCGAACTATGGCTACACCTTC.

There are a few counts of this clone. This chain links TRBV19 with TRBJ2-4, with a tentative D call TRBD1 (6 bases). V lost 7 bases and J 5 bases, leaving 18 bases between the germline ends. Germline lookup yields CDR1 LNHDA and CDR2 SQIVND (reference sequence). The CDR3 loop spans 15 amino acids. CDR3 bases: TGTGCCAGTAAAGGAAGGACAGATGCCGAAAACATTCAGTACTTC. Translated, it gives CASKGRTDAENIQYF. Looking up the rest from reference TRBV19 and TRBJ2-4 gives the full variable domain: DGGITQSPKYLFRKEGQNVTLSCEQNLNHDAMYWYRQDPGQGLRLIYYSQIVNDFQKGDIAEGYSVSREKKESFPLTVTSAQKNPTAFYLCASKGRTDAENIQYFGAGTRLSVL.

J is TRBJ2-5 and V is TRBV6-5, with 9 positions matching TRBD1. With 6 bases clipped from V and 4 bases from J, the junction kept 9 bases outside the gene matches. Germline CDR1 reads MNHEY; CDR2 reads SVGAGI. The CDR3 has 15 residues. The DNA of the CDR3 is TGTGCCAGCAGGTGGCCGGGACAGGGTGTAGAGACCCAGTACTTC. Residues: CASRWPGQGVETQYF.

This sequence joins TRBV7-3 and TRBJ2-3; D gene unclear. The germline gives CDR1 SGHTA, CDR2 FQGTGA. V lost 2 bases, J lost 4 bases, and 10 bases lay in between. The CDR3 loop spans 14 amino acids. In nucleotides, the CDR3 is TGTGCCAGCAGCTTAGGAGTAGCCGCAGATACGCAGTATTTT. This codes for CASSLGVAADTQYF.

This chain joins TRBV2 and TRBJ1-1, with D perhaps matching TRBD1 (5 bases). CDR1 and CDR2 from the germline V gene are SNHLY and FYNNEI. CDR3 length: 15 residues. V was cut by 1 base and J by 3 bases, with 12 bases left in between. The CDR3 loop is CASSEGSPTDTEAFF. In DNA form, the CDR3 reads TGTGCCAGCAGTGAAGGGTCCCCGACAGACACTGAAGCTTTCTTT.

CDR3 bases: TGTGCCAGCAGTCCGAACCCGGGACAGGGGGATCATGGACTGTTTTTT. Amino acids: CASSPNPGQGDHGLFF. The chain employs TRBV2 and TRBJ2-2, with 11 bases that match TRBD1. There are 16 residues in the CDR3. Per germline, CDR1 SNHLY and CDR2 FYNNEI. After removal of 5 bases from V and 14 bases from J, the junction contained 16 bases not matched to a gene.

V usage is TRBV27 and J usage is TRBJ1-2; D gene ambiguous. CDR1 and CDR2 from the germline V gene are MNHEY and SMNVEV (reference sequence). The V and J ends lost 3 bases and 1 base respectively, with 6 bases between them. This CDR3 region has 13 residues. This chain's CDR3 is CASSFAINYGYTF. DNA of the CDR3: TGTGCCAGCAGTTTTGCTATTAACTATGGCTACACCTTC.

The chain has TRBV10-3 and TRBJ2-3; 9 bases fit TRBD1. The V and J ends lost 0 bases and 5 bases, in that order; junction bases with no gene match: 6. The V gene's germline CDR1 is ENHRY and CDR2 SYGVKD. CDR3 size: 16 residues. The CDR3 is CAISESLTGGKDTQYF. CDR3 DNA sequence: TGTGCCATCAGTGAGTCGTTGACAGGGGGTAAAGATACGCAGTATTTT.

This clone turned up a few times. The CDR3 reads CASSLGTPGNTIYF. The CDR3 DNA reads as TGTGCCAGCAGCTTAGGTACACCTGGAAACACCATATATTTT. V gene TRBV13 combines with J gene TRBJ1-3; D ambiguous. Per germline, CDR1 PRHDT and CDR2 FYEKMQ (reference sequence). The CDR3 extends over 14 amino acids. The V end was cut by 0 bases, the J end by 2 bases, with 5 bases between. The full variable domain, in which reference TRBV13 and TRBJ1-3 provide the parts outside the CDR3, is AAGVIQSPRHLIKEKRETATLKCYPIPRHDTVYWYQQGPGQDPQFLISFYEKMQSDKGSIPDRFSAQQFSDYHSELNMSSLELGDSALYFCASSLGTPGNTIYFGEGSWLTVV.

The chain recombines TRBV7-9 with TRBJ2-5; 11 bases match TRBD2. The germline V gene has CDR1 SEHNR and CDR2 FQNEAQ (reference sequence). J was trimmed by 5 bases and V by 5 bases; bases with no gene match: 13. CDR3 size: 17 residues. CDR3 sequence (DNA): TGTGCCAGCAGCGACACCGGAACTAGCGGGGGATCGGAGACCCAGTACTTC. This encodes CASSDTGTSGGSETQYF. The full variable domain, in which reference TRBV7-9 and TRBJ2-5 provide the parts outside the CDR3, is DTGVSQNPRHKITKRGQNVTFRCDPISEHNRLYWYRQTLGQGPEFLTYFQNEAQLEKSRLLSDRFSAERPKGSFSTLEIQRTEQGDSAMYLCASSDTGTSGGSETQYFGPGTRLLVL.

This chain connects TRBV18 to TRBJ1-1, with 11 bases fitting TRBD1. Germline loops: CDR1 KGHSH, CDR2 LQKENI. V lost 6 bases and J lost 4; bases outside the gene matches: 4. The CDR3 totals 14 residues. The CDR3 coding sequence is TGTGCCAGCTCGTCGGGACAGGGGGTCACTGAAGCTTTCTTT. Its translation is CASSSGQGVTEAFF.

CDR3: CASSQDPRATGGATNEKLFF. In DNA, the CDR3 is TGCGCCAGCAGCCAAGATCCTAGGGCGACAGGGGGAGCAACTAATGAAAAACTGTTTTTT. The rearrangement links TRBV4-1 to TRBJ1-4; the match to TRBD1 covers 9 bases. V dropped 0 bases and J dropped 0; count of bases not matched to a gene: 11. The CDR3 totals 20 residues. CDR1 is MGHRA and CDR2 is YSYEKL in the germline V gene.

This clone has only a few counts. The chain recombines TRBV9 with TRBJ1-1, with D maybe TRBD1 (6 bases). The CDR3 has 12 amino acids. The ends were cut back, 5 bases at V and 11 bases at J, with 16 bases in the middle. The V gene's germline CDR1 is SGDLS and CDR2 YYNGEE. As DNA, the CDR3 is TGTGCCAGCAGTGGGGGCCAGGGTCGGGCTTTCTTT. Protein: CASSGGQGRAFF.

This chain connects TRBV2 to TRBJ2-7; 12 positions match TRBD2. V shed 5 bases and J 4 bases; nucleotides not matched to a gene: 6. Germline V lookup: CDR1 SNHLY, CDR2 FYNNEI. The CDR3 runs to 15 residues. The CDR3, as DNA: TGTGCCAGCAGTTTAGGACTAGCGGGAACGTACGAGCAGTACTTC. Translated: CASSLGLAGTYEQYF. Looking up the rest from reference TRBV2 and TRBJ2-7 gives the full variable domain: EPEVTQTPSHQVTQMGQEVILRCVPISNHLYFYWYRQILGQKVEFLVSFYNNEISEKSEIFDDQFSVERPDGSNFTLKIRSTKLEDSAMYFCASSLGLAGTYEQYFGPGTRLTVT.

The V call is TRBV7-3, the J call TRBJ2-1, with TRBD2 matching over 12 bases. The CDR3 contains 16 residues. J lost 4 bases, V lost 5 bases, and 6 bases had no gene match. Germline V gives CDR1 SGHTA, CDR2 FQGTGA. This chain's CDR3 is CASSRLAGDLYNEQFF. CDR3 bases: TGTGCCAGCAGCAGACTAGCGGGAGACCTTTACAATGAGCAGTTCTTC.

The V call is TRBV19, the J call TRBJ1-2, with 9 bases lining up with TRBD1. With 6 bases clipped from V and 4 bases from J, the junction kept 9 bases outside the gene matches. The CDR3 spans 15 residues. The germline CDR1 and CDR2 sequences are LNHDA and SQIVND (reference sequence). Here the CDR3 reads CASSGITGGSYGYTF. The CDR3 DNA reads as TGTGCCAGTAGCGGGATTACAGGGGGCAGCTATGGCTACACCTTC.

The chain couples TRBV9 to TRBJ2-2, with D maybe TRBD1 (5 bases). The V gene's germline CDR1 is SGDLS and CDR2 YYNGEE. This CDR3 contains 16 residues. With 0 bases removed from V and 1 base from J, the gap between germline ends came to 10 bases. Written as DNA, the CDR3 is TGTGCCAGCAGCGTAGAAGGACATTGGAACACCGGGGAGCTGTTTTTT. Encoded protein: CASSVEGHWNTGELFF.

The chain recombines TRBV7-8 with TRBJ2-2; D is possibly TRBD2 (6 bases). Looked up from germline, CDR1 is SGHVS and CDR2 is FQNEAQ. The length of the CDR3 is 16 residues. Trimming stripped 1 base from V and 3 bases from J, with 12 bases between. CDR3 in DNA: TGTGCCAGCAGCTTAGGAACTCGGGGGTACACCGGGGAGCTGTTTTTT. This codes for CASSLGTRGYTGELFF.

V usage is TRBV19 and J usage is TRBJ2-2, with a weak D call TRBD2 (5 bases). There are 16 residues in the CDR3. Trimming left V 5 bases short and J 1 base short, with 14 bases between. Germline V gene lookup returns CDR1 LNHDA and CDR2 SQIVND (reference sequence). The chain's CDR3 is CASSAQDWGNTGELFF. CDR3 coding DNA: TGTGCCAGTAGTGCCCAGGACTGGGGGAACACCGGGGAGCTGTTTTTT. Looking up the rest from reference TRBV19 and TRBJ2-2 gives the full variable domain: DGGITQSPKYLFRKEGQNVTLSCEQNLNHDAMYWYRQDPGQGLRLIYYSQIVNDFQKGDIAEGYSVSREKKESFPLTVTSAQKNPTAFYLCASSAQDWGNTGELFFGEGSRLTVL.

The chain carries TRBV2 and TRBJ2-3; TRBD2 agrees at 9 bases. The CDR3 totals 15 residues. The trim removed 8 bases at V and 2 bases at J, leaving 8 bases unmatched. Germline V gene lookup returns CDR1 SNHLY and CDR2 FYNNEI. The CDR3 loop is CASRWGTSFTDTQYF. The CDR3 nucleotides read TGTGCCAGCCGGTGGGGGACTAGCTTCACAGATACGCAGTATTTT.

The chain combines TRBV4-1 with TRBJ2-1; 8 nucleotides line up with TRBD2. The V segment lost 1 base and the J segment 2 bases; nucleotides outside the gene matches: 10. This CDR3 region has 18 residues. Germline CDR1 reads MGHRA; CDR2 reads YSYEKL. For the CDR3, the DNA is TGCGCCAGCAGCCAAGCGGGGGGGGTCGGCCCCCCCTACAATGAGCAGTTCTTC. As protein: CASSQAGGVGPPYNEQFF.

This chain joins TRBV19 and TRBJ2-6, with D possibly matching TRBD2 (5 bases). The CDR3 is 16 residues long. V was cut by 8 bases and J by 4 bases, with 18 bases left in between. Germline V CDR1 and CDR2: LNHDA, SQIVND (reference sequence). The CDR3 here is CASRRGVAYGANVLTF. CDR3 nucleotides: TGTGCCAGTCGCCGTGGGGTAGCGTACGGGGCCAACGTCCTGACTTTC.

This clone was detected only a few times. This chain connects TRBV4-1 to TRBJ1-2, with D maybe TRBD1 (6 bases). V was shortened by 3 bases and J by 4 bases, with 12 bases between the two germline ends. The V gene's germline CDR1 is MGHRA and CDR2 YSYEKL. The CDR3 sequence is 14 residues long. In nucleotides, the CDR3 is TGCGCCAGCAGCCAGGGGGCGCTTGGCTATGGCTACACCTTC. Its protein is CASSQGALGYGYTF.

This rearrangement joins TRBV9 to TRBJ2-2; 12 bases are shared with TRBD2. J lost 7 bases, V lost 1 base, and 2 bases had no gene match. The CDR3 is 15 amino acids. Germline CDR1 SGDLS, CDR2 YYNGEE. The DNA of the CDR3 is TGTGCCAGCAGCGTAACTAGCGGGGGGATCGGGGAGCTGTTTTTT. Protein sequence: CASSVTSGGIGELFF.

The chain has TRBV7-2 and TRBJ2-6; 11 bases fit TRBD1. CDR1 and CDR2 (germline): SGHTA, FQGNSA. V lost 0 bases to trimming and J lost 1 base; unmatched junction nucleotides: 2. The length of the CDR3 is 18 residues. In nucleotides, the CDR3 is TGTGCCAGCAGCTTAGCTGGGACAGGGGGGTCTGGGGCCAACGTCCTGACTTTC. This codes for CASSLAGTGGSGANVLTF.

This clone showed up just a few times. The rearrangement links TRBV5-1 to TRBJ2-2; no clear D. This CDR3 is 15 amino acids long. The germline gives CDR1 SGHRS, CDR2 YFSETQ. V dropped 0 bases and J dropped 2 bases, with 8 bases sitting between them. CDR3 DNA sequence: TGCGCCAGCAGCTTGGCCGACATCAACACCGGGGAGCTGTTTTTT. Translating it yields CASSLADINTGELFF. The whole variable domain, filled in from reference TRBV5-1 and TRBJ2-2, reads KAGVTQTPRYLIKTRGQQVTLSCSPISGHRSVSWYQQTPGQGLQFLFEYFSETQRNKGNFPGRFSGRQFSNSRSEMNVSTLELGDSALYLCASSLADINTGELFFGEGSRLTVL.

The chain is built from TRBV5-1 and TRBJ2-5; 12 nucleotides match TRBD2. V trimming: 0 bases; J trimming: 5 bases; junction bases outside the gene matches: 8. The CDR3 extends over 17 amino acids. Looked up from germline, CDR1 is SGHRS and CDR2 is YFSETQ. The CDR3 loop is CASSLASGRARTETQYF. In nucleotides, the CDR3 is TGCGCCAGCAGCTTGGCTAGCGGGAGGGCTCGTACCGAGACCCAGTACTTC.

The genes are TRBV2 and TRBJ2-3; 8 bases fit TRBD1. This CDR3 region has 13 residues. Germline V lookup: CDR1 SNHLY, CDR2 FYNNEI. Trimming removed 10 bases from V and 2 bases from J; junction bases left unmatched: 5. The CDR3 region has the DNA TGTGCCACCACAGGGGGTTCCACAGATACGCAGTATTTT. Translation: CATTGGSTDTQYF.